The clone carrying this TCR beta chain was observed a handful of times. The data derive from a study of blood T cell repertoires in COVID-19. As processed by the authors: Reference gene primer amplification gave estimated nucleated cell counts. TCRdb's table, derived via immunoSEQ multiplex PCR, lists solely in-frame clones and lacks some. D and trimming come from the DNA, and the V and J calls and clone size come from that table. The table has roughly 200,000 clones, roughly 80% seen once. The germline CDR1 and CDR2 sequences are WNHNN and SYGVQD (reference sequence). After removal of 6 bases from V and 0 bases from J, the junction contained 15 bases not matched to a gene. CDR3 length: 20 residues. All enrollees were roughly 18 to 95 years old and from 25 or so US areas. Exposed study participants had met a COVID-19 case within 2 weeks before entry.

Sequencing used PBMCs or T cells enriched from blood (not recorded which). The clonotype comes from a woman aged 45-65 years who had been exposed to COVID-19. The rearrangement links TRBV10-1 to TRBJ1-6, with TRBD1 matching over 9 bases. The CDR3 DNA is TGCGCCAGCAGATTTATAGTACAGGGGGCACCTAGCTCCTATAATTCACCCCTCCACTTT. This translates into CASRFIVQGAPSSYNSPLHF.